Sequencing of this T cell receptor beta chain was carried out in a study of blood T cells in healthy people across ages (dated by TCRdb to about 2015). Context from the whole study: Template switching captured roughly one uniquely barcoded TCR beta cDNA molecule per two T cells in model experiments. Using deep sequencing normalized with unique cDNA molecular identifiers, the study measured how TCR beta repertoire diversity changes with age. The donors were divided into four age groups: young (average around 17 years), middle-aged (roughly 40), aged (about 60) and long-lived (approximately 74). Donors of different ages were randomly distributed across sequencing lanes to avoid experimental bias. Two additional independent replicas of 1 million unique cDNA reads from the same blood draw were analyzed for two donors (one aged 18 to 29 and one aged 80 or older). The paper's findings and limits, for the study overall: Observed TCR beta diversity correlated strongly with the percentage of naive T cells measured by flow cytometry. Observed TCR beta diversity per million T cells fell roughly linearly with age, and a significant reduction was already apparent by age around 40. Conclusive comparison of naive and antigen-experienced compartments was prevented by the profiling of bulk unsorted PBMCs. The CMV infection status of donors was not known, potentially confounding age-related changes in expanded clonotypes. Total diversity estimates from one million sequenced T cells were considered lower bounds and underestimates. Compared with the aged group, the long-lived group had more naive CD4+ T cells, fewer expanded clones and increased TCR diversity, a pattern suggesting age selection.

Donors were a few dozen systemically healthy Caucasian individuals from Russia aged roughly 6 to 95 years. Approximately 9.3 milliliters of peripheral blood were collected from each donor into EDTA-treated Vacutainer tubes. Ficoll-Paque density-gradient centrifugation was used to isolate PBMCs, with at least 7 million per sample. Total RNA was extracted from PBMCs with Trizol reagent, with at least 5.5 micrograms obtained per sample. The percentages of naive CD45RAhigh/CD27high T cells were determined by flow cytometry on a PBMC aliquot from every donor. To note about this clonotype: Its antigen is currently not known. Per-base qualities were not stored, and no clone one base away is much larger.

Libraries were constructed by 5' RACE. TCRdb lists the instrument as Illumina HiSeq 2500. A second about 6 to 11 cycle PCR used a sample-barcoded 5' primer and a J-beta primer mix. A unique molecular identifier was introduced onto each TCR beta cDNA molecule by a template-switch 5' adaptor carrying 12 random nucleotides. Each sample yielded at least 2.5 million CDR3-containing paired-end reads. First-strand cDNA was synthesized from all RNA with the Mint cDNA synthesis kit, primed by a TRBC-specific oligonucleotide. All cDNA was treated with uracil-DNA glycosylase and then went through a first 18-cycle PCR with the universal primers M1SS and BC2_uni_R. The source study handled its data this way. For normalization, 1 million high-quality reads were randomly selected from each sample, with every read carrying a distinct molecular identifier. Instead of being binned into consensus sequences, reads with shared molecular identifiers were discarded. MiTCR, run with a Q25 quality threshold and the strictest error-elimination algorithm, handled CDR3 identification, clonotype clustering and error correction. A nonparametric unseen species model using Euler transformation provided a lower-bound estimate of total TCR beta diversity. The public reads were reprocessed in TCRdb via fastp at Q25 and MiXCR, keeping in-frame beta chains. Each entry merges the rows of one CDR3 protein and shows their most common DNA and genes. TCRdb's processing, not the authors' own work, is the source of the V and J calls. Counted in this sample were approximately 850,000 distinct CDR3 sequences; roughly 44% of them appeared once. About 19% of the sample lies in the top ten.

Input material: blood. The source is a man aged 55-75 years in good health.

The CDR3 sequence is CASSLRSTYNSPLHF. The sequence in DNA is TGTGCCAGCAGTTTACGCTCAACCTATAATTCACCCCTCCACTTT. The rearrangement joined TRBV28 to TRBJ1-6, with an unclear D gene assignment. V drops 2 bases and J drops 2 bases, leaving 7 bases in between. The germline V gene gives CDR1 as MDHEN and CDR2 as SYDVKM. The CDR3 contains 15 residues, cysteine and phenylalanine counted. Solely the CDR3 DNA is kept, with 45 bases framed from the first base.